Listed here are 27 T cell receptor beta chains from one sample, sequenced in a study of T-cell memory formation after mild COVID-19. In TCRdb, the 5' RACE reads were re-called with MiXCR into one record per CDR3 protein. The sample lists 300,000 to 400,000 distinct CDR3 sequences, more than 15% occurring once. The sequenced material came from PBMCs or a T cell subset sorted from them (not recorded which). These receptors were collected from a man between 18 and 29 years old who had mild COVID-19 (a few samples of this study predate the infection). Cell type and time point are not known.

The chain joins TRBV6-2 or TRBV6-3 to TRBJ1-3; D not resolved. This CDR3 has 16 amino acids. Trimming cost V 2 bases and J 0 bases, with 11 bases left between them. The V gene's germline CDR1 is MNHEY and CDR2 SVGEGT. The CDR3 spells CASSYGRPYSGNTIYF. DNA for the CDR3: TGTGCCAGCAGTTACGGGAGACCCTACTCTGGAAACACCATATATTTT.

This clonotype occurred once. V usage is TRBV28 and J usage is TRBJ2-7, with D maybe TRBD2 (6 bases). CDR1 and CDR2 (germline): MDHEN, SYDVKM. The CDR3 has 14 amino acids. V was trimmed by 3 bases and J by 2 bases, leaving 11 bases between them. CDR3 in amino acids: CASSFVGGAYEQYV. The CDR3 DNA is TGTGCCAGCAGTTTTGTGGGGGGAGCCTACGAGCAGTACGTC.

CDR3 in DNA: TGTGCCAGTACAGGGTGGGCTGAAGCTTTCTTT. Amino acids: CASTGWAEAFF. This chain joins TRBV6-5 and TRBJ1-1, with D perhaps TRBD1 (6 bases). Germline-derived CDR1 and CDR2 are MNHEY and SVGAGI. V was pared by 9 bases and J by 6 bases, with 11 bases between. CDR3 length: 11 residues.

This clonotype was seen only once. The chain uses TRBV12-3 or TRBV12-4 and TRBJ2-3; D remains ambiguous. V lost 3 bases, J lost 3 bases, and 13 bases lay in between. The CDR3 length is 15 residues. The CDR3 DNA sequence: TGTGCCAGCAGTTTCGAGGCGCCGCGGACAGATACGCAGTATTTT. It is translated as CASSFEAPRTDTQYF.

This clonotype was detected a few times. CDR3 region: CASSQGQGFLNTEAFF. DNA for the CDR3: TGTGCCAGCTCACAAGGACAGGGATTCTTGAACACTGAAGCTTTCTTT. The rearrangement joins TRBV18 to TRBJ1-1; 8 bases align to TRBD1. With V trimmed by 4 bases and J by 0 bases, 7 bases remained unmatched. The CDR3 sequence is 16 residues long. Germline assignment: CDR1 KGHSH and CDR2 LQKENI. Full variable domain (rest looked up from reference TRBV18 and TRBJ1-1): NAGVMQNPRHLVRRRGQEARLRCSPMKGHSHVYWYRQLPEEGLKFMVYLQKENIIDESGMPKERFSAEFPKEGPSILRIQQVVRGDSAAYFCASSQGQGFLNTEAFFGQGTRLTVV.

This clonotype was observed a few times. The chain combines TRBV5-1 with TRBJ1-1; TRBD1 aligns across 7 bases. Unmatched junction bases numbered 7, after V lost 0 bases and J lost 2 bases. CDR3 length equals 16 residues. CDR1 is SGHRS, CDR2 YFSETQ, per germline. The CDR3 sequence is CASSLALTGINTEAFF. CDR3 bases: TGCGCCAGCAGCTTGGCCCTGACAGGGATAAACACTGAAGCTTTCTTT.

This chain joins TRBV7-2 and TRBJ2-3; TRBD2 matches 11 bases. CDR1 and CDR2 (germline): SGHTA, FQGNSA. The J segment lost 5 bases and the V segment lost 5 bases, leaving 6 bases of the junction unmatched. CDR3 length: 15 amino acids. The DNA for the CDR3 is TGTGCCAGCAGCCGACCGACTAGCGGGGAAGATACGCAGTATTTT. Residues: CASSRPTSGEDTQYF.

The chain combines TRBV20-1 with TRBJ2-3; D unresolved. CDR3 size: 14 residues. Looked up from germline, CDR1 is DFQATT and CDR2 is SNEGSKA (reference sequence). V was pared by 3 bases and J by 5 bases, with 15 bases between. CDR3 amino acids: CSASHKRLGDTQYF. The CDR3 DNA is TGCAGTGCTAGTCATAAACGATTGGGAGATACGCAGTATTTT.

V gene TRBV5-4 combines with J gene TRBJ2-2; a weak D match, TRBD2 (5 bases). Germline loops: CDR1 SGHNT, CDR2 YYREEE (reference sequence). Trimming stripped 0 bases from V and 3 bases from J, with 15 bases between. The CDR3 consists of 17 residues. The CDR3 bases are TGTGCCAGCAGCTTGGGGGGTGGAGGAAGTTACACCGGGGAGCTGTTTTTT. It codes for CASSLGGGGSYTGELFF.

V and J are TRBV20-1 and TRBJ2-6; no firm D call. Trimming took off 6 bases at V and 4 bases at J, with 7 bases between the two ends. The CDR3 totals 12 residues. CDR1 is DFQATT, CDR2 SNEGSKA, per germline (reference sequence). The CDR3 DNA reads as TGCAGTGCAGGCGTGGGGGCCAACGTCCTGACTTTC. Its protein product is CSAGVGANVLTF.

The table lists this clonotype with many counts. The CDR3 DNA reads TGTGCCAGCAGTTACGGCGGGGGGCTCTACAATGAGCAGTTCTTC. Translation: CASSYGGGLYNEQFF. V usage is TRBV6-6 and J usage is TRBJ2-1; 8 bases fit TRBD2. V gave up 2 bases and J gave up 3 bases; unmatched junction bases: 3. There are 15 residues in the CDR3. Germline V gene sequence: CDR1 MNHNY, CDR2 SVGAGI (reference sequence).

This clonotype was found a few times. V and J are TRBV4-3 and TRBJ2-2, with a possible D match to TRBD1 (5 bases). The CDR3 length is 15 residues. V was cut by 8 bases and J by 4 bases, with 17 bases left in between. In germline, CDR1 is LGHNA, CDR2 YSLEER. CDR3 sequence reads: CASGWGVDFTGELFF. For the CDR3, the DNA is TGCGCCAGCGGATGGGGCGTCGACTTCACCGGGGAGCTGTTTTTT.

The chain employs TRBV12-3 or TRBV12-4 and TRBJ1-3; D is possibly TRBD1 (6 bases). V gave up 5 bases and J gave up 4 bases, with 9 bases separating them. CDR3 length: 13 residues. As DNA, the CDR3 is TGTGCCAGCAGTAAGGGGGACGGAAACACCATATATTTT. Translation gives CASSKGDGNTIYF.

This clonotype has a handful of counts. The chain has TRBV27 and TRBJ2-2; D is perhaps TRBD2 (7 bases). This CDR3 contains 17 residues. Germline CDR1 is MNHEY and CDR2 is SMNVEV (reference sequence). With 4 bases removed from V and 4 bases from J, the gap between germline ends came to 19 bases. The CDR3 DNA follows: TGTGCCAGCAGTTACCCATCGGGGGGCGGCGGCACCGGGGAGCTGTTTTTT. The encoded protein is CASSYPSGGGGTGELFF.

The chain employs TRBV6-1 and TRBJ2-7, with 7 positions matching TRBD1. Germline V CDR1 and CDR2: MNHNS, SASEGT. CDR3 size: 13 residues. The trim removed 6 bases at V and 3 bases at J, leaving 5 bases unmatched. CDR3 residues: CASRTGPSYEQYV. For the CDR3, the DNA is TGTGCCAGCAGGACAGGGCCGAGCTACGAGCAGTACGTC.

The chain joins TRBV7-8 to TRBJ1-5, with a possible D match to TRBD1 (5 bases). The CDR3 contains 14 residues. Between the trimmed V and J ends, which lost 5 bases and 6 bases, there was a span of 14 bases. The V gene's germline CDR1 is SGHVS and CDR2 FQNEAQ. The chain's CDR3 is CASSLVGGTQPQHF. CDR3 nucleotides: TGTGCCAGCAGCCTAGTCGGGGGGACTCAGCCCCAGCATTTT.

The chain uses TRBV19 and TRBJ2-3, with D possibly matching TRBD2 (6 bases). Per the germline V gene, CDR1 is LNHDA and CDR2 is SQIVND (reference sequence). This CDR3 spans 16 amino acids. The V gene lost 5 bases and the J gene lost 0 bases, with 15 bases spanning the gap. The CDR3 DNA reads as TGTGCCAGTAGTGAGGCAGGAGGACTAAGCACAGATACGCAGTATTTT. This codes for CASSEAGGLSTDTQYF.

This clonotype was found a few times. The rearrangement joins TRBV20-1 to TRBJ1-1, with 7 bases aligning to TRBD1. This CDR3 has 14 residues. The germline gives CDR1 DFQATT, CDR2 SNEGSKA (reference sequence). The junction had 6 bases not matched to a gene; V was cut back by 5 bases and J by 0 bases. The CDR3 bases are TGCAGTGCTGGGGGACAGATCATGAACACTGAAGCTTTCTTT. Its protein is CSAGGQIMNTEAFF.

The table lists this clonotype with a few counts. This chain connects TRBV7-6 to TRBJ2-2; 7 bases are a match to TRBD1. Germline values: CDR1 SGHVS, CDR2 FNYEAQ. V shed 3 bases and J 5 bases; nucleotides not matched to a gene: 6. This CDR3 is 15 amino acids long. CDR3 in amino acids: CASSLPTGKTGELFF. The CDR3 bases are TGTGCCAGCAGCTTGCCGACAGGGAAGACCGGGGAGCTGTTTTTT.

The table lists this clonotype with a few counts. The genes are TRBV27 and TRBJ2-5; the D gene could be TRBD1 or TRBD2 (6 bases each). Germline CDR1 is MNHEY and CDR2 is SMNVEV (reference sequence). Trimming removed 3 bases at V and 7 bases at J, with 9 bases between. The CDR3 extends over 12 amino acids. CDR3 amino acids: CASSFKGGTQYF. The DNA for the CDR3 is TGTGCCAGCAGTTTTAAGGGGGGGACCCAGTACTTC.

The chain employs TRBV10-3 and TRBJ1-3; D is uncertain. The V end was cut by 4 bases, the J end by 0 bases, with 10 bases between. The CDR3 sequence is 15 residues long. The germline gives CDR1 ENHRY, CDR2 SYGVKD. The CDR3 DNA reads TGTGCCATCAGTGGTGTAGGAGTCTCTGGAAACACCATATATTTT. Translation: CAISGVGVSGNTIYF.

The CDR3 DNA reads TGTGCCAGCAGCCCTGGGACCCGGGGGTGGGATACGCAGTATTTT. The encoded protein is CASSPGTRGWDTQYF. This sequence joins TRBV7-2 and TRBJ2-3, with D maybe TRBD2 (6 bases). CDR1 and CDR2 (germline): SGHTA, FQGNSA. Trimming took 5 bases from V and 6 from J, leaving 18 bases between them. CDR3 length: 15 amino acids.

In this sample, this clonotype turned up many times. The chain is built from TRBV9 and TRBJ1-2, with D perhaps matching TRBD1 (5 bases). V was shortened by 4 bases and J by 6 bases, with 19 bases between the two germline ends. Looked up from germline, CDR1 is SGDLS and CDR2 is YYNGEE. CDR3 length: 15 amino acids. The CDR3 region is CASSPGGRGGDGYTF. CDR3 sequence (DNA): TGTGCCAGCAGCCCCGGTGGTAGGGGCGGCGATGGCTACACCTTC.

This clonotype was recorded once. The rearrangement links TRBV7-9 to TRBJ1-5; D gene ambiguous. V was clipped by 2 bases and J by 4 bases, with 3 bases between them. This CDR3 contains 12 residues. The germline gives CDR1 SEHNR, CDR2 FQNEAQ (reference sequence). The CDR3 region has the DNA TGTGCCAGCAGCTTAATGAATCAGCCCCAGCATTTT. Protein product: CASSLMNQPQHF. The full variable domain, in which reference TRBV7-9 and TRBJ1-5 provide the parts outside the CDR3, is DTGVSQNPRHKITKRGQNVTFRCDPISEHNRLYWYRQTLGQGPEFLTYFQNEAQLEKSRLLSDRFSAERPKGSFSTLEIQRTEQGDSAMYLCASSLMNQPQHFGDGTRLSIL.

The sample holds a few counts of this clonotype. The chain couples TRBV7-3 to TRBJ2-1, with TRBD1 matching over 10 bases. The CDR3 sequence is 15 residues long. The germline V gene has CDR1 SGHTA and CDR2 FQGTGA. After removal of 3 bases from V and 7 bases from J, the junction contained 6 bases not matched to a gene. The CDR3 here is CASSFETGGENEQFF. The DNA for the CDR3 is TGTGCCAGCAGCTTCGAGACAGGGGGCGAGAATGAGCAGTTCTTC. Using reference TRBV7-3 and TRBJ2-1 for the parts outside the CDR3, the full variable domain is GAGVSQTPSNKVTEKGKYVELRCDPISGHTALYWYRQSLGQGPEFLIYFQGTGAADDSGLPNDRFFAVRPEGSVSTLKIQRTERGDSAVYLCASSFETGGENEQFFGPGTRLTVL.

This clonotype was observed a few times. The genes are TRBV4-3 and TRBJ2-5; 10 bases match TRBD2. Germline loops: CDR1 LGHNA, CDR2 YSLEER. The CDR3 sequence is 17 residues long. J gave up 5 bases and V 1 base, and 10 bases lay outside the gene matches. The CDR3 loop reads CASSQGRSGGHGETQYF. DNA for the CDR3: TGCGCCAGCAGCCAAGGTCGTAGCGGGGGGCATGGGGAGACCCAGTACTTC.

The genes are TRBV7-2 and TRBJ1-1, with D unclear. The length of the CDR3 is 13 residues. The germline gives CDR1 SGHTA, CDR2 FQGNSA. V dropped 5 bases and J dropped 1 base, with 8 bases sitting between them. The CDR3 DNA reads TGTGCCAGCAGCGAGATAAGGAACACTGAAGCTTTCTTT. Encoded protein: CASSEIRNTEAFF.